This entry lists 8 T cell receptor beta chains sequenced from one sample in a study of early T cells in non-severe SARS-CoV-2 infection. Each CDR3 protein gets one entry after TCRdb re-called the 5' RACE reads with MiXCR. Of about 81,000 distinct CDR3 sequences listed, around 15% are singletons. The specimen was whole blood. Receptors originate from an adult who was a healthcare worker with PCR-confirmed SARS-CoV-2 infection or an uninfected control (not recorded which).

The chain is built from TRBV29-1 and TRBJ2-1; D is uncertain. The CDR3 runs 11 residues. CDR1 is SQVTM, CDR2 ANQGSEA, per germline. V was shortened by 5 bases and J by 9 bases, with 11 bases between the two germline ends. CDR3 DNA sequence: TGCAGCGTTCCTCTAGGACCTGAGCAGTTCTTC. This gives the protein CSVPLGPEQFF.

The CDR3 DNA sequence: TGTGCTAGTGGTTTGCCCATAGGTGAAGGGAATGAGCAGTTCTTC. It translates to CASGLPIGEGNEQFF. The rearrangement uses TRBV12-5 and TRBJ2-1; D remains ambiguous. The CDR3 runs 15 residues. Germline V gives CDR1 LGHNT, CDR2 FRNRAP. Trimming left V 2 bases short and J 7 bases short, with 15 bases between.

This clonotype was counted a few times. V usage is TRBV7-2 and J usage is TRBJ1-1; 8 bases are a match to TRBD1. The CDR3 is made up of 14 amino acids. With V trimmed by 7 bases and J by 0 bases, 4 bases remained unmatched. Germline CDR1 is SGHTA and CDR2 is FQGNSA. The DNA of the CDR3 is TGTGCCAGCAAGCGGGACAGGCTGAACACTGAAGCTTTCTTT. Its protein is CASKRDRLNTEAFF.

J is TRBJ2-1 and V is TRBV2; D remains ambiguous. Trimming pared 10 bases from V and 5 bases from J, leaving 18 bases between. This CDR3 spans 14 amino acids. CDR1 is SNHLY and CDR2 is FYNNEI in the germline V gene. The CDR3 coding sequence is TGTGCCACCCTTCCCGGGCCATCCCACAATGAGCAGTTCTTC. Translated: CATLPGPSHNEQFF.

The V call is TRBV11-1, the J call TRBJ1-6; D not resolved. Per germline, CDR1 SGHAT and CDR2 FQDESV (reference sequence). The CDR3 is 15 residues long. Trimming cost V 1 base and J 2 bases, with 6 bases left between them. CDR3 DNA sequence: TGTGCCAGCAGCTTAGAGGCAGCCTATAATTCACCCCTCCACTTT. Its protein is CASSLEAAYNSPLHF.

This rearrangement joins TRBV30 to TRBJ1-2, with TRBD1 identical over 7 bases. The V gene end was trimmed by 8 bases and the J gene end by 7 bases; junction bases not matched to a gene: 13. Per the germline V gene, CDR1 is GTSNPN and CDR2 is SVGIG (reference sequence). The CDR3 spans 13 residues. The CDR3 coding sequence is TGTGCCGGAGGGGGCGGGGATCAGGGTGGCTACACCTTC. It is translated as CAGGGGDQGGYTF.

The table lists this clonotype with a few counts. The V and J genes are TRBV27 and TRBJ2-2; D is ambiguous. The CDR3 has 12 amino acids. The V and J ends lost 5 bases and 4 bases respectively, with 5 bases between them. Looked up from germline, CDR1 is MNHEY and CDR2 is SMNVEV (reference sequence). CDR3 residues: CASSPPTGELFF. DNA for the CDR3: TGTGCCAGCAGTCCCCCCACCGGGGAGCTGTTTTTT.

This clonotype was counted a few times. The chain carries TRBV19 and TRBJ2-2; D unresolved. CDR3 length: 13 amino acids. Germline-derived CDR1 and CDR2 are LNHDA and SQIVND (reference sequence). Trimming removed 3 bases from V and 6 bases from J, with 8 bases in between. CDR3 protein: CASSIPSPGELFF. The CDR3 region has the DNA TGTGCCAGTAGTATCCCCTCCCCCGGGGAGCTGTTTTTT.